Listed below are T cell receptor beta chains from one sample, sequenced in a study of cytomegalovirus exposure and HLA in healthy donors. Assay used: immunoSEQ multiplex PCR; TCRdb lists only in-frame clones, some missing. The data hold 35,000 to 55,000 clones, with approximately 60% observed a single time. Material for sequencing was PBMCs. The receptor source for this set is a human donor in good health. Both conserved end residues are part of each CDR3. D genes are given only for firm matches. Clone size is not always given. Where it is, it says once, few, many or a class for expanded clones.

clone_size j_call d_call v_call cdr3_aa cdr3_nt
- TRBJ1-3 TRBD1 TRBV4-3 CASSQGRQGYDGNTIYF TGCGCCAGCAGCCAAGGGCGACAGGGGTATGATGGAAACACCATATATTTT
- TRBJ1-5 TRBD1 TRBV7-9 CASSQTGTGNQPQHF TGTGCCAGCAGCCAGACCGGGACAGGAAATCAGCCCCAGCATTTT
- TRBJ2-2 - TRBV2 CASRRLIPGELFF TGTGCCAGCAGAAGACTTATCCCCGGGGAGCTGTTTTTT
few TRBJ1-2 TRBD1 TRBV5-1 CASSQDRGVYGYTF TGCGCCAGCAGCCAAGACAGGGGGGTCTATGGCTACACCTTC
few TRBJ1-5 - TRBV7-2 CASSFPTGGAWQPQHF TGTGCCAGCAGCTTCCCCACAGGAGGGGCTTGGCAGCCCCAGCATTTT
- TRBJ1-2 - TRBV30 CAWRIRGVYYGYTF TGTGCCTGGAGGATCAGGGGTGTGTACTATGGCTACACCTTC
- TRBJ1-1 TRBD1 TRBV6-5 CASSSRQGFTEAFF TGTGCCAGCAGTTCCAGACAGGGGTTCACTGAAGCTTTCTTT
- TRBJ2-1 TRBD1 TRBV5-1 CASSYGTGNNNEQFF TGCGCCAGCAGCTACGGGACAGGGAACAACAATGAGCAGTTCTTC
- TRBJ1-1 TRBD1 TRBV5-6 CASSLLPGGVPTMNTEAFF TGTGCCAGCAGCTTACTTCCAGGGGGTGTCCCAACTATGAACACTGAAGCTTTCTTT
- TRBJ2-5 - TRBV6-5 CASSSSGRETQYF TGTGCCAGCAGTTCTAGTGGGAGAGAGACCCAGTACTTC
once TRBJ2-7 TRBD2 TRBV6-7 CASSLAGGAEQYF TGTGCCAGCAGTCTAGCGGGGGGCGCCGAGCAGTACTTC
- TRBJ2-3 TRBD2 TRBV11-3 CASSNSGGWADTQYF TGTGCCAGCAGCAATAGCGGGGGGTGGGCAGATACGCAGTATTTT
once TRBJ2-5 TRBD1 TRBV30 CAWSGPGTGRFETQYF TGTGCCTGGAGTGGACCCGGGACAGGGAGATTCGAGACCCAGTACTTC
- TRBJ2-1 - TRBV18 CASSLEYNEQFF TGTGCCAGCTCGCTCGAGTACAATGAGCAGTTCTTC
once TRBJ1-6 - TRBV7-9 CSSSSGGQPLHF TGTTCCAGCAGCTCTGGGGGCCAACCCCTCCACTTT
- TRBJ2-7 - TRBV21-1 CASDGDYEQYF TGTGCCAGCGATGGAGACTACGAGCAGTACTTC
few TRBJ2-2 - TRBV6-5 CASSRGTGELFF TGTGCCAGCAGTCGGGGGACCGGGGAGCTGTTTTTT
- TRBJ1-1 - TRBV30 CAWSVEVTEAFF TGTGCCTGGAGTGTAGAGGTGACTGAAGCTTTCTTT
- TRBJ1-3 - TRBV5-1 CASSFRGDSGNTIYF TGCGCCAGCAGCTTTCGCGGGGACTCTGGAAACACCATATATTTT
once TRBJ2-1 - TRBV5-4 CASSRRGNEQFF TGTGCCAGCAGCCGCAGGGGCAATGAGCAGTTCTTC